A selection of T cell receptor beta chains follows, all from one sample in a study of cytomegalovirus exposure and HLA in healthy donors. Using immunoSEQ multiplex PCR, the repertoire was profiled, and TCRdb retains in-frame clones only, with some absent. The table records roughly 170,000 clones, roughly four fifths of them present only once. The sequencing input was PBMCs. All receptors come from a girl aged 5-17 years in good health and CMV-seropositive. CDR3s include the opening cysteine and the closing phenylalanine or tryptophan. D genes are given only for firm matches. Some rows have no size entry. The others give once, few or many, or a class for an expanded clone.

J gene: TRBJ2-5; V gene: TRBV9; D gene: TRBD2; clone size: NA; CDR3 protein: CASSETTSGATETQYF; CDR3 DNA: TGTGCCAGCAGCGAAACCACTAGCGGGGCGACGGAGACCCAGTACTTC
J gene: TRBJ2-1; V gene: TRBV6-1; D gene: TRBD2; clone size: few; CDR3 protein: CASSEGAGGHNEQFF; CDR3 DNA: TGTGCCAGCAGTGAAGGGGCGGGGGGGCACAATGAGCAGTTCTTC
J gene: TRBJ2-7; V gene: TRBV9; D gene: NA; clone size: NA; CDR3 protein: CASSVGRGGSYEQYF; CDR3 DNA: TGTGCCAGCAGCGTAGGTCGTGGAGGCAGCTACGAGCAGTACTTC
J gene: TRBJ1-1; V gene: TRBV29-1; D gene: TRBD1; clone size: NA; CDR3 protein: CSVRGQGGTEAFF; CDR3 DNA: TGCAGCGTTCGTGGACAGGGTGGTACTGAAGCTTTCTTT
J gene: TRBJ2-1; V gene: TRBV5-4; D gene: TRBD2; clone size: NA; CDR3 protein: CASSWGGSPYNEQFF; CDR3 DNA: TGTGCCAGCAGCTGGGGGGGGAGCCCCTACAATGAGCAGTTCTTC
J gene: TRBJ1-1; V gene: TRBV7-6; D gene: NA; clone size: NA; CDR3 protein: CASSSYRNTEAFF; CDR3 DNA: TGTGCCAGCAGCTCGTATAGGAACACTGAAGCTTTCTTT
J gene: TRBJ1-2; V gene: TRBV7-2; D gene: NA; clone size: NA; CDR3 protein: CASTRSGFGYGYTF; CDR3 DNA: TGTGCCAGCACCCGGAGCGGTTTCGGGTATGGCTACACCTTC
J gene: TRBJ1-2; V gene: TRBV27; D gene: TRBD1; clone size: NA; CDR3 protein: CASSPLGTGNYGYTF; CDR3 DNA: TGTGCCAGCAGTCCATTAGGGACAGGGAACTATGGCTACACCTTC
J gene: TRBJ1-2; V gene: TRBV15; D gene: NA; clone size: NA; CDR3 protein: CATSPHRRGPGGYTF; CDR3 DNA: TGTGCCACCAGCCCCCATCGGCGGGGGCCCGGTGGCTACACCTTC
J gene: TRBJ2-3; V gene: TRBV29-1; D gene: TRBD1; clone size: NA; CDR3 protein: CSVDTGQGAEDTQYF; CDR3 DNA: TGCAGCGTGGATACGGGACAGGGGGCAGAAGATACGCAGTATTTT
J gene: TRBJ1-5; V gene: TRBV7-9; D gene: TRBD1; clone size: NA; CDR3 protein: CASSSDRGEVINQPQHF; CDR3 DNA: TGTGCCAGCAGTTCCGACAGGGGAGAGGTCATCAATCAGCCCCAGCATTTT
J gene: TRBJ2-1; V gene: TRBV5-5; D gene: NA; clone size: NA; CDR3 protein: CASSLLLAGIKRDEQFF; CDR3 DNA: TGTGCCAGCAGCTTGTTGCTAGCCGGGATAAAGCGCGATGAGCAGTTCTTC
J gene: TRBJ1-3; V gene: TRBV6-1; D gene: TRBD1; clone size: NA; CDR3 protein: CASSLTGTGNTIYF; CDR3 DNA: TGTGCCAGCAGTCTGACAGGGACTGGAAACACCATATATTTT
J gene: TRBJ2-1; V gene: TRBV12-5; D gene: TRBD2; clone size: NA; CDR3 protein: CASGFPRLAGGDEQFF; CDR3 DNA: TGTGCTAGTGGTTTCCCCAGACTAGCGGGGGGCGATGAGCAGTTCTTC
J gene: TRBJ1-1; V gene: TRBV2; D gene: NA; clone size: NA; CDR3 protein: CASSNTGFTEAFF; CDR3 DNA: TGTGCCAGCAGTAATACAGGGTTCACTGAAGCTTTCTTT
J gene: TRBJ2-7; V gene: TRBV18; D gene: TRBD1; clone size: NA; CDR3 protein: CASSGTGAGEQYF; CDR3 DNA: TGTGCCAGCTCAGGGACAGGGGCAGGAGAGCAGTACTTC
J gene: TRBJ1-1; V gene: TRBV19; D gene: NA; clone size: NA; CDR3 protein: CASSIQAGRAFF; CDR3 DNA: TGTGCCAGTAGTATTCAGGCAGGCCGAGCTTTCTTT
J gene: TRBJ2-5; V gene: TRBV5-4; D gene: NA; clone size: NA; CDR3 protein: CASSSGAASVPQETQYF; CDR3 DNA: TGTGCCAGCAGCTCAGGTGCGGCTAGCGTTCCCCAAGAGACCCAGTACTTC
J gene: TRBJ2-3; V gene: TRBV19; D gene: NA; clone size: NA; CDR3 protein: CASISVRDTQYF; CDR3 DNA: TGTGCCAGTATTTCGGTGCGAGATACGCAGTATTTT
J gene: TRBJ1-5; V gene: TRBV6-1; D gene: TRBD1; clone size: NA; CDR3 protein: CASRRGTEQPQHF; CDR3 DNA: TGTGCCAGCAGAAGGGGGACAGAACAGCCCCAGCATTTT
J gene: TRBJ2-4; V gene: TRBV18; D gene: NA; clone size: NA; CDR3 protein: CASSRQLAKNIQYF; CDR3 DNA: TGTGCCAGCTCTCGACAGTTAGCCAAAAACATTCAGTACTTC
J gene: TRBJ2-1; V gene: TRBV5-4; D gene: TRBD2; clone size: NA; CDR3 protein: CASSLAGGGANNEQFF; CDR3 DNA: TGTGCCAGCAGCTTGGCCGGCGGGGGGGCAAACAATGAGCAGTTCTTC
J gene: TRBJ1-2; V gene: TRBV5-6; D gene: TRBD1; clone size: NA; CDR3 protein: CASSLGSGGDGYTF; CDR3 DNA: TGTGCCAGCAGCTTGGGTTCAGGGGGCGATGGCTACACCTTC
J gene: TRBJ2-5; V gene: TRBV28; D gene: TRBD1; clone size: NA; CDR3 protein: CASSYRTGLTETQYF; CDR3 DNA: TGTGCCAGCAGTTATCGGACAGGGTTGACAGAGACCCAGTACTTC
J gene: TRBJ2-7; V gene: TRBV7-8; D gene: TRBD2; clone size: NA; CDR3 protein: CASSLESLLAGAYEQYF; CDR3 DNA: TGTGCCAGCAGCTTAGAGTCCCTCCTTGCGGGGGCCTACGAGCAGTACTTC
J gene: TRBJ2-1; V gene: TRBV7-3; D gene: TRBD1; clone size: once; CDR3 protein: CASSETGYEQFF; CDR3 DNA: TGTGCCAGCAGCGAGACAGGGTATGAGCAGTTCTTC
J gene: TRBJ2-5; V gene: TRBV18; D gene: NA; clone size: few; CDR3 protein: CASSPPRGGQETQYF; CDR3 DNA: TGTGCCAGCTCACCACCGAGGGGGGGGCAAGAGACCCAGTACTTC
J gene: TRBJ1-2; V gene: TRBV19; D gene: TRBD1; clone size: NA; CDR3 protein: CASRAPRDSSYGYTF; CDR3 DNA: TGTGCCAGTAGGGCACCCCGGGACAGCTCTTATGGCTACACCTTC
J gene: TRBJ1-1; V gene: TRBV2; D gene: TRBD1; clone size: NA; CDR3 protein: CASSSLTGGGTEAFF; CDR3 DNA: TGTGCCAGCAGTTCCCTTACAGGGGGCGGGACTGAAGCTTTCTTT
J gene: TRBJ2-5; V gene: TRBV2; D gene: TRBD2; clone size: NA; CDR3 protein: CASSALAGGHQETQYF; CDR3 DNA: TGTGCCAGCAGTGCATTAGCGGGGGGTCATCAAGAGACCCAGTACTTC
J gene: TRBJ1-5; V gene: TRBV5-1; D gene: TRBD1; clone size: once; CDR3 protein: CASSLGQGAIQPQHF; CDR3 DNA: TGCGCCAGCAGCTTGGGACAGGGGGCGATTCAGCCCCAGCATTTT
J gene: TRBJ2-3; V gene: TRBV4-1; D gene: TRBD2; clone size: NA; CDR3 protein: CASSRGLAGNTDTQYF; CDR3 DNA: TGCGCCAGCAGCCGGGGACTAGCGGGGAACACAGATACGCAGTATTTT
J gene: TRBJ1-3; V gene: TRBV6-1; D gene: NA; clone size: once; CDR3 protein: CASSEALRQRTGNTIYF; CDR3 DNA: TGTGCCAGCAGTGAAGCGCTTCGACAGAGAACTGGAAACACCATATATTTT
J gene: TRBJ2-7; V gene: TRBV11-3; D gene: TRBD1; clone size: NA; CDR3 protein: CASSRLSGTAREQYF; CDR3 DNA: TGTGCCAGCAGCCGCCTTTCCGGGACAGCGAGAGAGCAGTACTTC
J gene: TRBJ2-3; V gene: TRBV11-2; D gene: TRBD2; clone size: NA; CDR3 protein: CASSRYRAGGRADTQYF; CDR3 DNA: TGTGCCAGCAGCCGTTACCGGGCGGGGGGCAGGGCAGATACGCAGTATTTT
J gene: TRBJ1-2; V gene: TRBV27; D gene: TRBD1; clone size: NA; CDR3 protein: CASSLKGQGGVYGYTF; CDR3 DNA: TGTGCCAGCAGTTTAAAGGGACAGGGTGGGGTCTATGGCTACACCTTC
J gene: TRBJ2-2; V gene: TRBV7-3; D gene: TRBD2; clone size: NA; CDR3 protein: CASSSGLAGTGELFF; CDR3 DNA: TGTGCCAGCAGCTCGGGACTAGCGGGCACCGGGGAGCTGTTTTTT
J gene: TRBJ2-7; V gene: TRBV6-5; D gene: NA; clone size: NA; CDR3 protein: CASSGTGGREQYF; CDR3 DNA: TGTGCCAGCAGTGGGACTGGGGGTCGCGAGCAGTACTTC
J gene: TRBJ1-6; V gene: TRBV6-6; D gene: NA; clone size: NA; CDR3 protein: CASSPQGSSYNSPLHF; CDR3 DNA: TGTGCCAGCAGCCCACAGGGAAGCTCCTATAATTCACCCCTCCACTTT
J gene: TRBJ1-5; V gene: TRBV7-9; D gene: NA; clone size: NA; CDR3 protein: CASSTDRSNQPQHF; CDR3 DNA: TGTGCCAGCAGCACAGACAGGAGCAATCAGCCCCAGCATTTT
J gene: TRBJ2-7; V gene: TRBV5-1; D gene: TRBD1; clone size: NA; CDR3 protein: CASSFGTGGSYEQYF; CDR3 DNA: TGCGCCAGCAGCTTCGGGACAGGAGGGTCCTACGAGCAGTACTTC
J gene: TRBJ2-7; V gene: TRBV11-3; D gene: TRBD1; clone size: NA; CDR3 protein: CASSSERRDRVSYEQYF; CDR3 DNA: TGTGCCAGCAGCTCCGAACGCCGGGACAGGGTCTCCTACGAGCAGTACTTC
J gene: TRBJ1-1; V gene: TRBV7-8; D gene: NA; clone size: once; CDR3 protein: CASRSRVLNTEAFF; CDR3 DNA: TGTGCCAGCAGATCCCGGGTTTTGAACACTGAAGCTTTCTTT
J gene: TRBJ1-4; V gene: TRBV14; D gene: NA; clone size: NA; CDR3 protein: CASSQVGTSGEKLFF; CDR3 DNA: TGTGCCAGCAGCCAGGTTGGGACATCTGGAGAAAAACTGTTTTTT
J gene: TRBJ1-1; V gene: TRBV7-9; D gene: NA; clone size: NA; CDR3 protein: CASSRLSQGTEAFF; CDR3 DNA: TGTGCCAGCAGCCGACTTAGCCAGGGCACTGAAGCTTTCTTT
J gene: TRBJ1-1; V gene: TRBV5-6; D gene: NA; clone size: NA; CDR3 protein: CASSFFEEDTEAFF; CDR3 DNA: TGTGCCAGCAGCTTTTTCGAGGAGGACACTGAAGCTTTCTTT
J gene: TRBJ2-3; V gene: TRBV2; D gene: TRBD1; clone size: NA; CDR3 protein: CASSGRPGGEDTQYF; CDR3 DNA: TGTGCCAGCAGTGGACGGCCAGGGGGCGAAGATACGCAGTATTTT
J gene: TRBJ1-2; V gene: TRBV4-1; D gene: TRBD1; clone size: NA; CDR3 protein: CASRPLNRGHYGYTF; CDR3 DNA: TGCGCCAGCAGACCTCTTAACAGGGGGCACTATGGCTACACCTTC
J gene: TRBJ1-2; V gene: TRBV19; D gene: NA; clone size: NA; CDR3 protein: CASSIAGYGYTF; CDR3 DNA: TGTGCCAGTAGTATAGCAGGGTATGGCTACACCTTC
J gene: TRBJ1-1; V gene: TRBV2; D gene: NA; clone size: NA; CDR3 protein: CASEGFWRRNTEAFF; CDR3 DNA: TGTGCCAGCGAGGGTTTTTGGAGGAGGAACACTGAAGCTTTCTTT
J gene: TRBJ1-1; V gene: TRBV7-9; D gene: TRBD1; clone size: NA; CDR3 protein: CASSPDRGGEAFF; CDR3 DNA: TGTGCCAGCAGCCCGGACAGGGGTGGTGAAGCTTTCTTT
J gene: TRBJ2-3; V gene: TRBV9; D gene: NA; clone size: NA; CDR3 protein: CASSLTAGASTDTQYF; CDR3 DNA: TGTGCCAGCAGCCTAACGGCAGGGGCCAGCACAGATACGCAGTATTTT
J gene: TRBJ1-3; V gene: TRBV7-6; D gene: TRBD1; clone size: NA; CDR3 protein: CASRLGQGGQISGNTIYF; CDR3 DNA: TGTGCCAGCAGGCTGGGCCAGGGGGGCCAAATCTCTGGAAACACCATATATTTT